Listed below are T cell receptor beta chains from one sample, sequenced in a study of T cell responses to AZD1222 COVID-19 vaccine. Here immunoSEQ multiplex PCR was the method, and the copy in TCRdb shows in-frame clones only, minus some. This table holds about 190,000 clones, approximately 94% found once. The sequenced sample was peripheral blood, obtained on day 0 of AZD1222 vaccination. The source is an adult in good health. CDR3s include the opening cysteine and the closing phenylalanine or tryptophan. The order of the fields is J gene, D gene, V gene, clone size, CDR3 protein, CDR3 DNA. D genes are given only for firm matches. Part of the rows lack a size; the others show once, few, many or a class for expanded clones.

j_gene: TRBJ2-1
d_gene: TRBD2
v_gene: TRBV6-5
abundance: -
CDR3aa: CASRMMGGPNEQFF
CDR3nt: TGTGCCAGCAGGATGATGGGAGGGCCGAATGAGCAGTTCTTC

j_gene: TRBJ1-6
d_gene: TRBD1
v_gene: TRBV15
abundance: -
CDR3aa: CATSRAAGQGSYNSPLHF
CDR3nt: TGTGCCACCAGCAGGGCGGCGGGACAGGGGTCATATAATTCACCCCTCCACTTT

j_gene: TRBJ1-3
d_gene: -
v_gene: TRBV7-8
abundance: -
CDR3aa: CASSLKGFGGHTIYF
CDR3nt: TGTGCCAGCAGCCTTAAAGGGTTCGGGGGACACACCATATATTTT

j_gene: TRBJ2-7
d_gene: -
v_gene: TRBV9
abundance: -
CDR3aa: CASSSEGDEQYF
CDR3nt: TGTGCCAGCAGCTCAGAGGGAGACGAGCAGTACTTC

j_gene: TRBJ1-3
d_gene: -
v_gene: TRBV28
abundance: -
CDR3aa: CASSFWTGGRNTIYF
CDR3nt: TGTGCCAGCAGTTTTTGGACTGGGGGAAGAAACACCATATATTTT

j_gene: TRBJ2-7
d_gene: TRBD1
v_gene: TRBV28
abundance: -
CDR3aa: CASSWPPGTGSSYEQYF
CDR3nt: TGTGCCAGCAGTTGGCCACCCGGGACAGGGAGCTCCTACGAGCAGTACTTC

j_gene: TRBJ1-2
d_gene: -
v_gene: TRBV19
abundance: -
CDR3aa: CASSRQNNYGYTF
CDR3nt: TGTGCCAGTAGTCGCCAAAATAACTATGGCTACACCTTC

j_gene: TRBJ2-7
d_gene: TRBD2
v_gene: TRBV9
abundance: -
CDR3aa: CASSAVTSEGEQYF
CDR3nt: TGTGCCAGCAGCGCCGTCACTAGCGAAGGCGAGCAGTACTTC

j_gene: TRBJ2-1
d_gene: TRBD2
v_gene: TRBV15
abundance: -
CDR3aa: CATSSLAVLYNEQFF
CDR3nt: TGTGCCACCAGCAGTCTAGCGGTACTATACAATGAGCAGTTCTTC

j_gene: TRBJ2-1
d_gene: -
v_gene: TRBV27
abundance: -
CDR3aa: CASNGRSHSEQFF
CDR3nt: TGTGCCAGCAACGGCAGGTCCCACAGCGAGCAGTTCTTC

j_gene: TRBJ1-1
d_gene: -
v_gene: TRBV6-5
abundance: -
CDR3aa: CASSYARALNTEAFF
CDR3nt: TGTGCCAGCAGTTACGCCAGGGCCCTGAACACTGAAGCTTTCTTT

j_gene: TRBJ1-3
d_gene: TRBD1
v_gene: TRBV3-1/TRBV3-2
abundance: once
CDR3aa: CASRSGTAGNTIYF
CDR3nt: TGTGCCAGCAGGTCCGGGACAGCTGGAAACACCATATATTTT

j_gene: TRBJ2-7
d_gene: -
v_gene: TRBV30
abundance: -
CDR3aa: CAWSVLDSGYEQYF
CDR3nt: TGTGCCTGGAGTGTGCTAGATTCAGGCTACGAGCAGTACTTC

j_gene: TRBJ2-2
d_gene: -
v_gene: TRBV19
abundance: -
CDR3aa: CASTNEASWGVTGELFF
CDR3nt: TGTGCCAGTACCAACGAGGCCTCTTGGGGGGTCACCGGGGAGCTGTTTTTT

j_gene: TRBJ2-3
d_gene: -
v_gene: TRBV29-1
abundance: -
CDR3aa: CSTGLDTDTQYF
CDR3nt: TGCAGCACCGGACTGGACACAGATACGCAGTATTTT

j_gene: TRBJ2-1
d_gene: TRBD2
v_gene: TRBV3-1/TRBV3-2
abundance: -
CDR3aa: CASSQVYSGRASSYNEQFF
CDR3nt: TGTGCCAGCAGCCAAGTGTATAGCGGGAGGGCTAGCTCCTACAATGAGCAGTTCTTC

j_gene: TRBJ1-6
d_gene: -
v_gene: TRBV12-3/TRBV12-4
abundance: -
CDR3aa: CASSPTRASLHF
CDR3nt: TGTGCCAGCAGTCCCACCAGGGCATCCCTCCACTTT

j_gene: TRBJ1-5
d_gene: -
v_gene: TRBV28
abundance: -
CDR3aa: CASINRGQPQHF
CDR3nt: TGTGCCAGCATAAATCGAGGTCAGCCCCAGCATTTT

j_gene: TRBJ1-2
d_gene: -
v_gene: TRBV10-3
abundance: -
CDR3aa: CAISDEPTNYGYTF
CDR3nt: TGTGCCATCAGTGATGAACCGACTAACTATGGCTACACCTTC

j_gene: TRBJ1-3
d_gene: TRBD1
v_gene: TRBV28
abundance: -
CDR3aa: CASTRGLGGPLSGNTIYF
CDR3nt: TGTGCCAGCACTAGGGGGCTTGGCGGACCGCTCTCTGGAAACACCATATATTTT

j_gene: TRBJ2-6
d_gene: -
v_gene: TRBV28
abundance: -
CDR3aa: CASSLVGSGANVLTF
CDR3nt: TGTGCCAGCAGTTTGGTAGGGTCTGGGGCCAACGTCCTGACTTTC

j_gene: TRBJ1-5
d_gene: TRBD1
v_gene: TRBV6-2/TRBV6-3
abundance: -
CDR3aa: CASSSRTGGLSNQPQHF
CDR3nt: TGTGCCAGCAGTTCAAGGACAGGGGGATTGAGCAATCAGCCCCAGCATTTT

j_gene: TRBJ2-1
d_gene: TRBD2
v_gene: TRBV2
abundance: -
CDR3aa: CASSEARIGRAYNEQFF
CDR3nt: TGTGCCAGCAGTGAAGCGAGGATCGGGAGGGCCTACAATGAGCAGTTCTTC

j_gene: TRBJ2-1
d_gene: -
v_gene: TRBV5-6
abundance: -
CDR3aa: CASSPYGRSSYNEQFF
CDR3nt: TGTGCCAGCAGCCCTTATGGACGGAGCTCCTACAATGAGCAGTTCTTC

j_gene: TRBJ1-5
d_gene: -
v_gene: TRBV6-2/TRBV6-3
abundance: -
CDR3aa: CASSYGTGAQPQHF
CDR3nt: TGTGCCAGCAGTTACGGGACGGGTGCTCAGCCCCAGCATTTT

j_gene: TRBJ2-1
d_gene: TRBD2
v_gene: TRBV19
abundance: -
CDR3aa: CASSMGGLAGVLFNEQFF
CDR3nt: TGTGCCAGTAGTATGGGGGGACTAGCGGGAGTTTTATTCAATGAGCAGTTCTTC

j_gene: TRBJ2-7
d_gene: -
v_gene: TRBV7-8
abundance: -
CDR3aa: CASSLAGSAYEQYF
CDR3nt: TGTGCCAGCAGCTTAGCGGGGTCCGCCTACGAGCAGTACTTC

j_gene: TRBJ1-2
d_gene: -
v_gene: TRBV7-2
abundance: -
CDR3aa: CASSLVGYRADGYTF
CDR3nt: TGTGCCAGCAGCTTAGTCGGTTACAGGGCTGATGGCTACACCTTC

j_gene: TRBJ1-6
d_gene: -
v_gene: TRBV5-1
abundance: -
CDR3aa: CASSFSVHSPLHF
CDR3nt: TGCGCCAGCAGCTTTTCAGTCCATTCACCCCTCCACTTT

j_gene: TRBJ1-2
d_gene: -
v_gene: TRBV6-5
abundance: -
CDR3aa: CASSNRFGYTF
CDR3nt: TGTGCCAGCAGCAACAGATTTGGCTACACCTTC

j_gene: TRBJ2-1
d_gene: TRBD2
v_gene: TRBV7-6
abundance: -
CDR3aa: CASSITSGIVGEQFF
CDR3nt: TGTGCCAGCAGCATCACTAGCGGGATAGTGGGTGAGCAGTTCTTC

j_gene: TRBJ1-1
d_gene: -
v_gene: TRBV2
abundance: -
CDR3aa: CASSAIWEGAFF
CDR3nt: TGTGCCAGCAGTGCCATATGGGAGGGAGCTTTCTTT

j_gene: TRBJ1-2
d_gene: -
v_gene: TRBV7-2
abundance: -
CDR3aa: CASSLGGYTF
CDR3nt: TGTGCCAGCAGCTTGGGAGGCTACACCTTC

j_gene: TRBJ2-7
d_gene: TRBD2
v_gene: TRBV27
abundance: -
CDR3aa: CASNPGTSSVHEQYF
CDR3nt: TGTGCCAGCAATCCCGGGACTAGCTCGGTCCACGAGCAGTACTTC